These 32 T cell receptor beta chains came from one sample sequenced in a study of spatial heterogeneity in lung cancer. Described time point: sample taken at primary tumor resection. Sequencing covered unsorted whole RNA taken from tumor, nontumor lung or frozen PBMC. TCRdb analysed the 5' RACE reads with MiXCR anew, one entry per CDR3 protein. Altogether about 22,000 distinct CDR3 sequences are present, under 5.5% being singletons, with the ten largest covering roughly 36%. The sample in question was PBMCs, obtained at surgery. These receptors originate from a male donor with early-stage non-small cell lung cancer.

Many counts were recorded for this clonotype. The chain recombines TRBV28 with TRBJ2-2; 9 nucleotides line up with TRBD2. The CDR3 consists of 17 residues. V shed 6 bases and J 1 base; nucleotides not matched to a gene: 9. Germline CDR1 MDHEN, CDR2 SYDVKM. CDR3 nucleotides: TGTGCCAGCAGCTCTAATCTACTAGCGGGGAACACCGGGGAGCTGTTTTTT. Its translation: CASSSNLLAGNTGELFF.

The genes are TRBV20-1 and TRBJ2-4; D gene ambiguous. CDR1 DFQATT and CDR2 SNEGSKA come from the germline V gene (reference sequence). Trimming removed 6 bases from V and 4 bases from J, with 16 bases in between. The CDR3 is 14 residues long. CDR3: CSAGPRQAKNIQYF. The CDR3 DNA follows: TGCAGTGCCGGCCCCCGTCAGGCGAAAAACATTCAGTACTTC.

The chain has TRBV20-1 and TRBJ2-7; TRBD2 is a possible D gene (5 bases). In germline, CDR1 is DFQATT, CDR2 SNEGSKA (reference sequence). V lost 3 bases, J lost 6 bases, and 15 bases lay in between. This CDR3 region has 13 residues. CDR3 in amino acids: CSASGTNGIEQYF. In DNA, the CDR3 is TGCAGTGCTAGTGGAACAAACGGGATCGAGCAGTACTTC.

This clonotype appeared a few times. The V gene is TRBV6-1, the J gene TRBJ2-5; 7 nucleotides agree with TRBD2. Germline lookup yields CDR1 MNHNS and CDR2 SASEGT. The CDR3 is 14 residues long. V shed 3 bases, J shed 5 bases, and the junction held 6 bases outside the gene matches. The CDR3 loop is CASSDASGAETQYF. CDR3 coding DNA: TGTGCCAGCAGTGATGCCAGCGGGGCGGAGACCCAGTACTTC.

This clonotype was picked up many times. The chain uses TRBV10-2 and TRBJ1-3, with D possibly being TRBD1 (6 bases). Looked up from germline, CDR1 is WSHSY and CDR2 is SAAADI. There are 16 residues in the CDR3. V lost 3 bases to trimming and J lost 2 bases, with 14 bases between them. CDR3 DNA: TGCGCCAGCAGTGAAGGATGGGGGGCGGCTGGAAACACCATATATTTT. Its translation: CASSEGWGAAGNTIYF.

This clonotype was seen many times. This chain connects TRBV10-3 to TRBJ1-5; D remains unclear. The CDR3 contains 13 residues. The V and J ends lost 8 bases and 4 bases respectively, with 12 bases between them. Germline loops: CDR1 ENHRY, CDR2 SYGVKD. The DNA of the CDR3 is TGTGCCATCGCCCCTCGTGGGAATCAGCCCCAGCATTTT. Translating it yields CAIAPRGNQPQHF.

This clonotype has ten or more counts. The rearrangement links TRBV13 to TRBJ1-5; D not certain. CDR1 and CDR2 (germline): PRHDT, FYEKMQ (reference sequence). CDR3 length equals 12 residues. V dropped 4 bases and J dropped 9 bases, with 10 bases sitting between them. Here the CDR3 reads CASSSLEGPQHF. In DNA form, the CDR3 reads TGTGCCAGCAGCTCACTAGAGGGGCCCCAGCATTTT. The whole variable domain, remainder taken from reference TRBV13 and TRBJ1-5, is AAGVIQSPRHLIKEKRETATLKCYPIPRHDTVYWYQQGPGQDPQFLISFYEKMQSDKGSIPDRFSAQQFSDYHSELNMSSLELGDSALYFCASSSLEGPQHFGDGTRLSIL.

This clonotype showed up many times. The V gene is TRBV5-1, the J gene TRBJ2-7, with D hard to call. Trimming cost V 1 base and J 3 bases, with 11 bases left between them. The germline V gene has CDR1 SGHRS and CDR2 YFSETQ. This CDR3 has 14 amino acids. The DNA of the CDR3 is TGCGCCAGCAGCTTGAGCTACACTCTCTACGAGCAGTACTTC. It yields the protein CASSLSYTLYEQYF.

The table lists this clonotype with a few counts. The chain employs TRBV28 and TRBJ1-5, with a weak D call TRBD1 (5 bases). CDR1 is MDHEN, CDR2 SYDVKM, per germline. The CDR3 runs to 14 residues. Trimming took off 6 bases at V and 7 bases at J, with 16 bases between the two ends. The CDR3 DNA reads TGTGCCAGCAGCCCCCTGGGTCGGGGGCAGCCCCAGCATTTT. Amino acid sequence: CASSPLGRGQPQHF.

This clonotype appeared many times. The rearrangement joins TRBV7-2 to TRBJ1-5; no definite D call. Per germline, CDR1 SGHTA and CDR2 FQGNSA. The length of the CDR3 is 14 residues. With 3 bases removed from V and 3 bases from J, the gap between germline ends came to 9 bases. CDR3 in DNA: TGTGCCAGCAGCTTGCAAGGGCCCAATCAGCCCCAGCATTTT. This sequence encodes CASSLQGPNQPQHF. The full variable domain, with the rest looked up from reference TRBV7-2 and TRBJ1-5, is GAGVSQSPSNKVTEKGKDVELRCDPISGHTALYWYRQSLGQGLEFLIYFQGNSAPDKSGLPSDRFSAERTGGSVSTLTIQRTQQEDSAVYLCASSLQGPNQPQHFGDGTRLSIL.

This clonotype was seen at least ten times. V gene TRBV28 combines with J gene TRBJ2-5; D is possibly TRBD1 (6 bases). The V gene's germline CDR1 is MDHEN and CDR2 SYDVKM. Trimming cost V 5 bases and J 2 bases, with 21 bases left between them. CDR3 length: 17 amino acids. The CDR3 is CASSPLRSSGQQETQYF. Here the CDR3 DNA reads TGTGCCAGCAGTCCGCTGCGGTCATCCGGACAGCAAGAGACCCAGTACTTC.

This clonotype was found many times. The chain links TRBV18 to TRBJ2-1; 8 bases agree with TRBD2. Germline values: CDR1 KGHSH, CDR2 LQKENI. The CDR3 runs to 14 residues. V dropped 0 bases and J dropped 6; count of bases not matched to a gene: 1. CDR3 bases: TGTGCCAGCTCACCACCAGGGACTAGCAATGAGCAGTTCTTC. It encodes CASSPPGTSNEQFF.

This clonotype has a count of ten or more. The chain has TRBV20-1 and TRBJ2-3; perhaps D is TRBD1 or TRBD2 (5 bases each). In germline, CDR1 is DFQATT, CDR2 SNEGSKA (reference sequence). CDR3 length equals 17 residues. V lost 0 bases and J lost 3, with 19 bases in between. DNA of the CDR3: TGCAGTGCTAGAGATCATTTCAGTGTAGAGGGGACAGATACGCAGTATTTT. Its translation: CSARDHFSVEGTDTQYF.

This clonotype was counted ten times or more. This CDR3 is CASSGLASGSYNEQFF. For the CDR3, the DNA is TGTGCCAGTAGTGGGCTAGCCTCCGGCTCCTACAATGAGCAGTTCTTC. This chain links TRBV19 with TRBJ2-1, with D perhaps matching TRBD2 (5 bases). Germline CDR1 LNHDA, CDR2 SQIVND (reference sequence). V dropped 5 bases and J dropped 0 bases, with 14 bases sitting between them. This CDR3 is built from 16 residues.

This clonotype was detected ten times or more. The CDR3 DNA is TGTGCCATCAGCCCCGGGACTGGGAGCACAGATACGCAGTATTTT. This codes for CAISPGTGSTDTQYF. This sequence joins TRBV10-3 and TRBJ2-3; the D gene is possibly TRBD2 (6 bases). Germline V CDR1 and CDR2: ENHRY, SYGVKD. The CDR3 contains 15 residues. Trimming took off 6 bases at V and 0 bases at J, with 13 bases between the two ends.

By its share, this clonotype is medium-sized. This CDR3 is CASTRGGRGTDTQYF. The DNA of the CDR3 is TGTGCCAGCACCCGGGGGGGCCGGGGCACAGATACGCAGTATTTT. V and J are TRBV7-8 and TRBJ2-3; 8 positions agree with TRBD2. V was pared by 7 bases and J by 1 base, with 7 bases of the junction left unmatched. CDR3 length: 15 residues. The germline V gene has CDR1 SGHVS and CDR2 FQNEAQ.

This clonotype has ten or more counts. This CDR3 is CASSVGGSLNTGELFF. Here the CDR3 DNA reads TGTGCCAGCAGCGTAGGCGGCAGCTTGAACACCGGGGAGCTGTTTTTT. The chain combines TRBV9 with TRBJ2-2; no reliable D call. Germline values: CDR1 SGDLS, CDR2 YYNGEE. V gave up 0 bases and J gave up 1 base, with 10 bases separating them. The CDR3 consists of 16 residues. Variable domain in full (rest from reference TRBV9 and TRBJ2-2): DSGVTQTPKHLITATGQRVTLRCSPRSGDLSVYWYQQSLDQGLQFLIQYYNGEERAKGNILERFSAQQFPDLHSELNLSSLELGDSALYFCASSVGGSLNTGELFFGEGSRLTVL.

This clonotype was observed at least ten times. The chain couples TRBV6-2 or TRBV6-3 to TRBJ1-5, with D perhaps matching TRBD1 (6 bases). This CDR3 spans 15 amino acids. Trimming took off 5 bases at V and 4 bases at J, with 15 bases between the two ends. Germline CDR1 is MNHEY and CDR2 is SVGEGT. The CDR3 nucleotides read TGTGCCAGCAGTCGCGGTGGGACACCGAATCAGCCCCAGCATTTT. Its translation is CASSRGGTPNQPQHF.

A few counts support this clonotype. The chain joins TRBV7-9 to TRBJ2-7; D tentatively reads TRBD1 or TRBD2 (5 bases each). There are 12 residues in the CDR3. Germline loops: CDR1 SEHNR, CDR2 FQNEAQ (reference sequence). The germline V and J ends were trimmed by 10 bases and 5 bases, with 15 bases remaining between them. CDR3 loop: CAISVGTHEQYF. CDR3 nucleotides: TGTGCCATCTCCGTAGGGACCCACGAGCAGTACTTC.

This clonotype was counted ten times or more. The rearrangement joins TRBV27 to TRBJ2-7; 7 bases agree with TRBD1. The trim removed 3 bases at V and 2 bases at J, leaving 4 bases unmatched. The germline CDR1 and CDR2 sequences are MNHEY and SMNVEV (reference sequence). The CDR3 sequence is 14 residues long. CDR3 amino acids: CASSLDRNTYEQYF. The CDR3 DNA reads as TGTGCCAGCAGTTTGGACAGGAATACCTACGAGCAGTACTTC.

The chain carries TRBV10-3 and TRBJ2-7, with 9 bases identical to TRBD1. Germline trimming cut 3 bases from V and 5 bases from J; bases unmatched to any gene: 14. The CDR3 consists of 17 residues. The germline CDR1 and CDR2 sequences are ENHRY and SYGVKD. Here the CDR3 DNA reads TGTGCCATCAGTGATGGAGTGACAGGGGGAGTAGGCCACGAGCAGTACTTC. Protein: CAISDGVTGGVGHEQYF.

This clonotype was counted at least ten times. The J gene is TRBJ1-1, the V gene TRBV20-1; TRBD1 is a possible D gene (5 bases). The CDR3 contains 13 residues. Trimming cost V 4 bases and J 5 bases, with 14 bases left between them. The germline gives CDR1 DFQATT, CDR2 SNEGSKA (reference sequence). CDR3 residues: CSATRPYRTEAFF. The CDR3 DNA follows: TGCAGTGCTACCCGCCCCTACAGGACTGAAGCTTTCTTT.

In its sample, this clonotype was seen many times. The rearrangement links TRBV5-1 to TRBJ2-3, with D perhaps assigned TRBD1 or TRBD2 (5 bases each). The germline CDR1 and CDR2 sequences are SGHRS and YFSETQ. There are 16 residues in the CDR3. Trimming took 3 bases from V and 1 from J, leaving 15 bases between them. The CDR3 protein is CASSSPAGRGTDTQYF. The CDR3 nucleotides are TGCGCCAGCAGCTCTCCCGCGGGCAGGGGCACAGATACGCAGTATTTT.

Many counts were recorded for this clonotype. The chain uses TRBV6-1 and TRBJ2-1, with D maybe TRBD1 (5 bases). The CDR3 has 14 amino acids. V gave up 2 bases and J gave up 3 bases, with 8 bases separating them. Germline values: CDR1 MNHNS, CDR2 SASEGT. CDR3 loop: CASSETRGYNEQFF. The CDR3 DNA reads TGTGCCAGCAGTGAAACAAGGGGCTACAATGAGCAGTTCTTC.

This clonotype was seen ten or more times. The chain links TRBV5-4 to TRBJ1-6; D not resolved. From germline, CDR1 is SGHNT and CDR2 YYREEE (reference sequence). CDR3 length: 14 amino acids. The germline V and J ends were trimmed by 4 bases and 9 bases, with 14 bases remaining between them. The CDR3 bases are TGTGCCAGCAGCCCCAACATGCCCTTTTCACCCCTCCACTTT. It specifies CASSPNMPFSPLHF.

The CDR3 protein is CASSQDSQRYF. CDR3 DNA: TGTGCCAGCAGCCAAGACTCCCAACGGTACTTC. The chain uses TRBV3-1 and TRBJ2-7, with D unresolved. Germline lookup yields CDR1 LGHDT and CDR2 YNNKEL (reference sequence). Trimming shortened V by 0 bases and J by 12 bases, and 9 bases separated the two germline ends. CDR3 length: 11 amino acids.

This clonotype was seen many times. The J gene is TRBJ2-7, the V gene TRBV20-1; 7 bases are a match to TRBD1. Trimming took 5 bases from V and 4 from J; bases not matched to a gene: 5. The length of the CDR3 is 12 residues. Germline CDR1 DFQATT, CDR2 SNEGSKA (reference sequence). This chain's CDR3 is CSAAGRGYEQYF. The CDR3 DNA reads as TGCAGTGCTGCTGGCAGGGGGTACGAGCAGTACTTC.

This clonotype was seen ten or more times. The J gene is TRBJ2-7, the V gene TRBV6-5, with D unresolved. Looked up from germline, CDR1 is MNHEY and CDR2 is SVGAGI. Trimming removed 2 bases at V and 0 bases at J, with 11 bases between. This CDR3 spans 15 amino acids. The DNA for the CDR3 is TGTGCCAGCAGTTACAAGACACCGAGCTCCTACGAGCAGTACTTC. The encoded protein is CASSYKTPSSYEQYF.

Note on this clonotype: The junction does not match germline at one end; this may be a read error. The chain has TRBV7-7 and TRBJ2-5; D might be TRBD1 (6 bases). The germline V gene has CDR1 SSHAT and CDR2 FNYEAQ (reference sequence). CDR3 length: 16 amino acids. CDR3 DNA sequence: TGTGCTAGCAGCTTAGGTGCTTGGGACATTAAAGAGACCCAGTACTTC. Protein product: CASSLGAWDIKETQYF.

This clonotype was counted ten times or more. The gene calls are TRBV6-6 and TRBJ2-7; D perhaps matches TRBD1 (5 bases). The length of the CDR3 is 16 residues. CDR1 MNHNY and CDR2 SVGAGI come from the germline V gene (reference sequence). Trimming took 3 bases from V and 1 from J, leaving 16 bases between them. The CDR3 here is CASSYPGRVNSYEQYF. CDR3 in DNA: TGTGCCAGCAGTTATCCTGGCAGGGTGAATTCCTACGAGCAGTACTTC.

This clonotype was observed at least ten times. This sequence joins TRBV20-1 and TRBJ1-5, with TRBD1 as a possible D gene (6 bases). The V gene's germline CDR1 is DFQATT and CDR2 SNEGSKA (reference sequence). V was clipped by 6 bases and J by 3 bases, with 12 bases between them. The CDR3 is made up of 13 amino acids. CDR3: CSALGQINQPQHF. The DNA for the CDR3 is TGCAGTGCCCTAGGACAGATCAATCAGCCCCAGCATTTT.

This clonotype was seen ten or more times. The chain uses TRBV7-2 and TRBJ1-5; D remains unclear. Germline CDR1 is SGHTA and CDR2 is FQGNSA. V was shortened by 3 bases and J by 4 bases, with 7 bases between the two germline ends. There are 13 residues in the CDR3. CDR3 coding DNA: TGTGCCAGCAGCTTTCTAGGGAATCAGCCCCAGCATTTT. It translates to CASSFLGNQPQHF.